Sequencing of this TCR beta chain was carried out in a study of OX40 agonist ivuxolimab in advanced cancers. Across the whole study: Ivuxolimab, which is an agonistic anti-OX40 (CD134) antibody, was administered to the patients.

Overall study findings and caveats: Both blood CD4+ and CD8+ T cells showed clonal growth by week 6 at 0.1 to 3.0 mg/kg.

In germline, CDR1 is GTSNPN, CDR2 SVGIG (reference sequence). The CDR3 spans 16 residues. With V trimmed by 2 bases and J by 9 bases, 9 bases remained unmatched. Patients were excluded for autoimmune disease history or systemic immunosuppression. Method: immunoSEQ multiplex PCR; TCRdb's copy keeps in-frame clones and lacks some. Among more than 35,000 clones listed, about 88% were seen once. Concerning this clone: Its antigen is as yet unknown.

Specimen: CD4+ or CD8+ T cells sorted from blood, collected in a trial of the OX40 agonist ivuxolimab. The TCR originated in an adult with an advanced solid tumor such as melanoma, head and neck, liver or kidney cancer. This chain connects TRBV30 to TRBJ2-1, with 14 nucleotides matching TRBD2. The CDR3 is CAWSRLAGGPGAEQFF. For the CDR3, the DNA is TGTGCCTGGAGTCGACTAGCGGGGGGGCCGGGCGCTGAGCAGTTCTTC.